These T cell receptor beta chains were read from a single sample in a study of T cells after yellow fever vaccination. MiXCR, run by TCRdb on the 5' RACE reads, gives a single entry per CDR3 protein. This sample has 200,000 or so distinct CDR3 sequences; approximately 6.3% occur once, and the top ten carry roughly 1%. The source was CD4+ T cells sorted from PBMCs, collected on the day of the yellow fever booster vaccination. The origin of the receptors is a man aged 25 to 40 who received the YFV17D yellow fever vaccine. The CDR3 runs from the conserved cysteine through the conserved F or W. Each record gives: J gene, V gene, D gene, clone size, CDR3 protein, CDR3 DNA. A D gene is named only where the DNA matches it firmly. Clone size is given for some rows only: seen once, a few or many times, or a class if the clone is expanded.

j_gene: TRBJ2-7
v_gene: TRBV6-2/TRBV6-3
d_gene: TRBD2
abundance: .
CDR3aa: CASSSLGGIGYEQYF
CDR3nt: TGTGCCAGCAGTTCCCTCGGGGGGATAGGCTACGAGCAGTACTTC

j_gene: TRBJ2-3
v_gene: TRBV7-2
d_gene: .
abundance: .
CDR3aa: CASSLAMRADTQYF
CDR3nt: TGTGCCAGCAGCTTAGCTATGAGGGCCGATACGCAGTATTTT

j_gene: TRBJ2-7
v_gene: TRBV3-1
d_gene: TRBD2
abundance: few
CDR3aa: CASSLRTRSFGEQYF
CDR3nt: TGTGCCAGCAGCCTTCGGACTAGGAGCTTCGGCGAGCAGTACTTC

j_gene: TRBJ2-1
v_gene: TRBV7-9
d_gene: .
abundance: many
CDR3aa: CASSFSSVNEQFF
CDR3nt: TGTGCCAGCAGCTTCTCCAGCGTCAATGAGCAGTTCTTC

j_gene: TRBJ2-7
v_gene: TRBV7-9
d_gene: .
abundance: few
CDR3aa: CASRAQGREQYF
CDR3nt: TGTGCCAGCAGGGCCCAGGGCCGCGAGCAGTACTTC

j_gene: TRBJ2-4
v_gene: TRBV4-3
d_gene: TRBD2
abundance: many
CDR3aa: CASSHSGLAGDRRNIQYF
CDR3nt: TGCGCCAGCAGCCATTCGGGACTAGCGGGAGATCGGCGGAACATTCAGTACTTC

j_gene: TRBJ2-3
v_gene: TRBV7-2
d_gene: TRBD2
abundance: .
CDR3aa: CASSLAHPQGGRGRSTDTQYF
CDR3nt: TGTGCCAGCAGCTTAGCCCACCCCCAAGGCGGGAGGGGAAGAAGCACAGATACGCAGTATTTT

j_gene: TRBJ2-5
v_gene: TRBV5-1
d_gene: .
abundance: many
CDR3aa: CASSRLDRETQYF
CDR3nt: TGCGCCAGCAGCCGACTAGACAGGGAGACCCAGTACTTC

j_gene: TRBJ1-5
v_gene: TRBV7-2
d_gene: .
abundance: few
CDR3aa: CASSPSPGLPQHF
CDR3nt: TGTGCCAGCAGCCCCTCCCCGGGGCTACCCCAGCATTTT

j_gene: TRBJ2-7
v_gene: TRBV7-2
d_gene: .
abundance: .
CDR3aa: CASSLRGLGTYEQYF
CDR3nt: TGTGCCAGCAGCTTAAGAGGGCTGGGAACCTACGAGCAGTACTTC

j_gene: TRBJ2-7
v_gene: TRBV5-1
d_gene: TRBD2
abundance: .
CDR3aa: CASSLGAGGLSSYEQYF
CDR3nt: TGCGCCAGCAGTTTGGGAGCGGGAGGCCTTAGCTCCTACGAGCAGTACTTC

j_gene: TRBJ2-3
v_gene: TRBV20-1
d_gene: TRBD2
abundance: few
CDR3aa: CSAPPSSGRSTDTQYF
CDR3nt: TGCAGTGCTCCACCCTCAAGCGGGAGGTCGACAGATACGCAGTATTTT

j_gene: TRBJ2-1
v_gene: TRBV30
d_gene: TRBD2
abundance: few
CDR3aa: CAWSPRGAGVLEQFF
CDR3nt: TGTGCCTGGAGTCCCCGGGGAGCGGGAGTCCTTGAGCAGTTCTTC

j_gene: TRBJ1-2
v_gene: TRBV5-1
d_gene: TRBD1
abundance: .
CDR3aa: CASSAGQGLGYTF
CDR3nt: TGCGCCAGCAGCGCCGGACAGGGGTTGGGCTACACCTTC

j_gene: TRBJ1-5
v_gene: TRBV7-2
d_gene: .
abundance: many
CDR3aa: CASSNIGRPQHF
CDR3nt: TGTGCCAGCAGCAATATCGGAAGGCCCCAGCATTTT

j_gene: TRBJ1-5
v_gene: TRBV6-6
d_gene: .
abundance: many
CDR3aa: CASSYGGNQPQHF
CDR3nt: TGTGCCAGCAGTTACGGGGGAAATCAGCCCCAGCATTTT

j_gene: TRBJ2-3
v_gene: TRBV4-3
d_gene: TRBD1
abundance: .
CDR3aa: CASSPDNSGQGYF
CDR3nt: TGCGCCAGCAGCCCCGATAACTCGGGACAGGGCTATTTT